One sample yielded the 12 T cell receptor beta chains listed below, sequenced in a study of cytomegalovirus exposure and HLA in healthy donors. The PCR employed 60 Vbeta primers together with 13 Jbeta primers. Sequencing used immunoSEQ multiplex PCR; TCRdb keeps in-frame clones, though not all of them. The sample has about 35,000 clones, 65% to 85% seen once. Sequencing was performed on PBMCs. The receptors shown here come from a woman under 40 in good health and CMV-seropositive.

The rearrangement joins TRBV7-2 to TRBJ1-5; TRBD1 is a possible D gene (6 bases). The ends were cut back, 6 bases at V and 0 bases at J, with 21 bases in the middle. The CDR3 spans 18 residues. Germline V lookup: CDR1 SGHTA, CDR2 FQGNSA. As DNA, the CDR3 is TGTGCCAGCAGACCTACTGTCGGACAGCCTAATAGCAATCAGCCCCAGCATTTT. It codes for CASRPTVGQPNSNQPQHF.

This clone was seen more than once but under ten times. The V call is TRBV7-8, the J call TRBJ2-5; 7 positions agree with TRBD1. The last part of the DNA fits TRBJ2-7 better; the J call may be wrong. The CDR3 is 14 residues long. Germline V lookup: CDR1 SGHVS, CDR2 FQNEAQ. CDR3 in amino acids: CASSAQGVGYEQYF. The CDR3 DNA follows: TGTGCCAGCAGCGCTCAGGGGGTAGGCTACGAGCAGTACTTC.

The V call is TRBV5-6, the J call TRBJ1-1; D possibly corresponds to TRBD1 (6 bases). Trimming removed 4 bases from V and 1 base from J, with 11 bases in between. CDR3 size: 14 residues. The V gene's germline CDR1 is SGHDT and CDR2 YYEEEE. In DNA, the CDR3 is TGTGCCAGCAGCGGCCTACAGGGGAACACTGAAGCTTTCTTT. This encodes CASSGLQGNTEAFF.

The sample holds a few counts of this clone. CDR3 bases: TGTGCCAGCAGGTTAATTAGCGGGAGCAAGAGAGAGACCCAGTACTTC. Amino acid sequence: CASRLISGSKRETQYF. This chain joins TRBV28 and TRBJ2-5; 9 bases fit TRBD2. The CDR3 extends over 16 amino acids. Germline V gene lookup returns CDR1 MDHEN and CDR2 SYDVKM. Unmatched junction bases numbered 12, after V lost 6 bases and J lost 4 bases.

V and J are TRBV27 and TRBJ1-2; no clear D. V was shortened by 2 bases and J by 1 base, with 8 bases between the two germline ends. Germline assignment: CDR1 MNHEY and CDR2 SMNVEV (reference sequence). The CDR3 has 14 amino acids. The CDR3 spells CASSLGRGNYGYTF. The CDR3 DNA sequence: TGTGCCAGCAGTTTAGGGCGGGGTAACTATGGCTACACCTTC.

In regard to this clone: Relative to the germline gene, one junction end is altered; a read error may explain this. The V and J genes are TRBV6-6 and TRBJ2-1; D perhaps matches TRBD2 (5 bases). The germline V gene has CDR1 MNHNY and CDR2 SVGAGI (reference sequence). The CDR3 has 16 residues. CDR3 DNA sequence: TGTGCCCGCAGTTACGGACTCGCACGGACTTACAATGAGCAGTTCTTC. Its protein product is CARSYGLARTYNEQFF.

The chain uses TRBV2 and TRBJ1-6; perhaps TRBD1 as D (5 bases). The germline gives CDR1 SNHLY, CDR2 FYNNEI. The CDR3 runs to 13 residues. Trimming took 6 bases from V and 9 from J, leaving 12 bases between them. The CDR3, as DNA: TGTGCCAGCAGCCCTAACGGGGGTTCACCCCTCCACTTT. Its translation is CASSPNGGSPLHF.

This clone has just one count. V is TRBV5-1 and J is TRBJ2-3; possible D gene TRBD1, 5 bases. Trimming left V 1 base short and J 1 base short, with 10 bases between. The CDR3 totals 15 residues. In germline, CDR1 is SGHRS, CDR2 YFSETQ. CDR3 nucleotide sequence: TGCGCCAGCAGCTTGATAGGGGTTCGCACAGATACGCAGTATTTT. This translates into CASSLIGVRTDTQYF.

The CDR3 coding sequence is TGTGCCACCAGGACAGGGAGCGCGGATCGTGATGGGCAGTTCTTC. It is translated as CATRTGSADRDGQFF. The V and J genes are TRBV2 and TRBJ2-1; 8 nucleotides match TRBD1. This CDR3 region has 15 residues. The germline gives CDR1 SNHLY, CDR2 FYNNEI. V gave up 10 bases and J gave up 12 bases; unmatched junction bases: 20.

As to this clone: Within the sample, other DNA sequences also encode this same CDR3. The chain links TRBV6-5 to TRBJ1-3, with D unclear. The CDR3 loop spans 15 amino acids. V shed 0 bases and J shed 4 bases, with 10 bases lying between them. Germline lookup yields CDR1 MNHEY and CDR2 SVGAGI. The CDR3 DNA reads TGTGCCAGCAGTTACTCTAACGGAGGAGGAAACACCATATATTTT. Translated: CASSYSNGGGNTIYF.

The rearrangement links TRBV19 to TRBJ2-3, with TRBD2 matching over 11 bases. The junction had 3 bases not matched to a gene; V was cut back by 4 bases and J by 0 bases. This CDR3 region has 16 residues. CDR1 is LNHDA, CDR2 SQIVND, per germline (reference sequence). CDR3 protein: CASSSRLAGSTDTQYF. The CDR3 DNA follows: TGTGCCAGTAGTAGCCGACTAGCGGGAAGCACAGATACGCAGTATTTT. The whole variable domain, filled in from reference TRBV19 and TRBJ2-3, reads DGGITQSPKYLFRKEGQNVTLSCEQNLNHDAMYWYRQDPGQGLRLIYYSQIVNDFQKGDIAEGYSVSREKKESFPLTVTSAQKNPTAFYLCASSSRLAGSTDTQYFGPGTRLTVL.

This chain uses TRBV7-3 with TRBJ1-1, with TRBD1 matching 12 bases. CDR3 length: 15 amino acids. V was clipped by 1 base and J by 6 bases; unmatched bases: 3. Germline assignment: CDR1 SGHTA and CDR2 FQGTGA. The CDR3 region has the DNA TGTGCCAGCAGCTTAATGGGACAGGGGGCATCTGAAGCTTTCTTT. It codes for CASSLMGQGASEAFF.